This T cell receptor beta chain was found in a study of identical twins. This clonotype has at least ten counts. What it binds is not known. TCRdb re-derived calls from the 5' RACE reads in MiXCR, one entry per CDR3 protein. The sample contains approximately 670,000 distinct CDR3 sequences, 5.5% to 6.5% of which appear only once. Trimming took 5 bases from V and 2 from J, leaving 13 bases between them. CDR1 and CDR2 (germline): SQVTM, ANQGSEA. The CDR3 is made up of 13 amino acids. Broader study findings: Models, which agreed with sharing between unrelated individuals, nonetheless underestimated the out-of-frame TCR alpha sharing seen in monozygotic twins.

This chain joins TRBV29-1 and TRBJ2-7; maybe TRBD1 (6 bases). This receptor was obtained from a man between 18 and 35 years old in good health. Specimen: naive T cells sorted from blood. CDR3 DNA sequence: TGCAGCGTTCGCCGGGACATAACCTACGAGCAGTACTTC. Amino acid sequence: CSVRRDITYEQYF.